This TCR beta chain was identified in a study of regulatory and conventional T cells in RAG deficiency. The method was immunoSEQ multiplex PCR; TCRdb's version includes in-frame clones alone and lacks a portion of them. The data contain just over 30,000 clones, roughly 96% of them singletons. CDR3 length equals 15 residues. CDR1 and CDR2 from the germline V gene are SNHLY and FYNNEI. Trimming removed 5 bases from V and 0 bases from J, with 12 bases in between. Blood CD4+ CD25-low CD127-high conventional T cells supplied the genomic DNA template. These sequences were also reported in another study, on regulatory T cells. From that report: Primers: 52 TRBV forward and 13 TRBJ reverse. Regulatory T cells showed the strongest V-J pair restriction and V/J gene skewing among patient repertoires.

Sequenced sample: CD25- CD4+ T cells sorted from blood. The V gene is TRBV2, the J gene TRBJ2-3, with D possibly TRBD2 on 5 matching bases. This TCR was sampled from a human donor in good health. The CDR3 region is CASSRSAASTDTQYF. The DNA of the CDR3 is TGTGCCAGCAGTAGATCAGCGGCTAGCACAGATACGCAGTATTTT.